The next 5 T cell receptor beta chains were all read from a single sample in a study of CD8 T cells in Susac syndrome. With random hexamers, reverse transcription was performed on about 0.5 to 1 ug of RNA. TCRdb recomputed calls from the immunoSEQ multiplex PCR reads with MiXCR, one row per CDR3 protein. The profile shows 150,000 to 200,000 distinct CDR3 sequences, approximately 95% of them singletons. The sequenced sample consisted of CD4+ T cells from PBMCs. These receptor sequences come from a human donor with Susac syndrome.

The rearrangement uses TRBV20-1 and TRBJ1-2, with D tentatively TRBD1 (5 bases). V was cut by 3 bases and J by 3 bases, with 8 bases left in between. Germline V gene data show CDR1 as DFQATT and CDR2 as SNEGSKA (reference sequence). The CDR3 is 12 residues long. The CDR3 nucleotides read TGCAGTGCTAGTATACAGGACTATGGCTACACCTTC. Translated, it gives CSASIQDYGYTF.

V and J are TRBV10-3 and TRBJ2-5, with D tentatively TRBD1 or TRBD2 (7 bases each). CDR1 and CDR2 (germline): ENHRY, SYGVKD. Deletions cut 11 bases from V and 5 bases from J, with 21 bases between. There are 14 residues in the CDR3. The CDR3 DNA is TGTGCCGCGGGGCAGGGGGGGCCTACGGAGACCCAGTACTTC. Translated: CAAGQGGPTETQYF.

The rearrangement uses TRBV11-2 and TRBJ2-7; TRBD2 is a possible D gene (7 bases). The V end was cut by 5 bases, the J end by 1 base, with 15 bases between. The CDR3 totals 15 residues. The germline CDR1 and CDR2 sequences are SGHAT and FQNNGV. CDR3 DNA: TGTGCCAGCAGCACCCGGGGGGCCCTATCCTACGAGCAGTACTTC. This translates into CASSTRGALSYEQYF.

The chain has TRBV5-1 and TRBJ2-5; 7 bases fit TRBD2. The CDR3 is 16 amino acids. The germline V gene has CDR1 SGHRS and CDR2 YFSETQ. The V gene end was trimmed by 3 bases and the J gene end by 1 base; junction bases not matched to a gene: 9. CDR3: CASSSQLASGQETQYF. The CDR3 DNA is TGCGCCAGCAGCTCCCAGCTAGCTAGCGGCCAAGAGACCCAGTACTTC.

This clonotype has just one count. The chain recombines TRBV20-1 with TRBJ1-5; D possibly corresponds to TRBD1 (6 bases). This CDR3 spans 13 amino acids. Germline CDR1 and CDR2: DFQATT and SNEGSKA (reference sequence). V lost 2 bases to trimming and J lost 5 bases, with 10 bases between them. The CDR3 DNA is TGCAGTGCTAGATTGACAGGAGATCAGCCCCAGCATTTT. It translates to CSARLTGDQPQHF.